This T cell receptor beta chain was sequenced during a study of T cells after yellow fever vaccination (dated by TCRdb to between 2018 and 2021). Describing the broader study: Libraries from fractions with low cell numbers were prepared with the SMART-Seq v4 Ultra Low Input RNA kit. Bulk TCR alpha and beta repertoires were sequenced longitudinally to track T-cell clones before and after primary and booster YFV17D yellow fever vaccination. Two healthy male donors, one aged 18 to 30 and one aged 30 to 40 years, made up the cohort. Bulk PBMC replicates and cell subsets were isolated from blood drawn at multiple timepoints before and after both primary and secondary immunization.

The CDR3 goes from the cysteine to the phenylalanine over 14 residues. The kept DNA is CDR3 alone, 42 bases in frame from the first base. The germline V gene encodes CDR1 MGHRA and CDR2 YSYEKL. V was cut back by 3 bases and J by 5 bases, leaving a gap of 11 bases between them. Interpreted using the paper, the treatment or condition label stands for: live attenuated yellow fever vaccine strain. A standard Ficoll-Paque protocol was used to isolate PBMCs from peripheral blood. Dynabeads CD4 and CD8 positive selection kits were used to isolate the CD4 and CD8 T-cell fractions. TriZol was used to extract RNA from bulk PBMCs, CD4 and CD8 fractions, and dextramer-positive and dextramer-negative fractions. In its sample, this clonotype was seen many times. Its antigen remains unidentified. Base quality data are lacking; no much larger clone is found one base away. Sequenced on an Illumina NovaSeq 6000. TCR cDNA was made using 5'RACE template switching, a step that added a universal primer site and unique molecular identifiers. cDNA synthesis was primed from both the TCR alpha and TCR beta constant segments. Library amplification involved two PCR steps, and the second step added sample barcodes and sequencing adapters. Sequencing of libraries was performed on Illumina HiSeq 2500 (2x100 bp) or NovaSeq (2x150 bp). The authors processed their data as follows. MIGEC handled demultiplexing of reads and collapsing into UMI consensus sequences, while MiXCR performed V(D)J alignment. Vaccine-responding clonotypes were defined with edgeR using replicate PBMC samples, requiring FDR below 0.01 and a log2 fold change above 5 up to day 15. Bulk clonotypes were assigned CD4 or CD8 identity according to which sequenced CD4 or CD8 repertoire held them at higher abundance. TCRdb passed the public sequencing reads through fastp at Q25 and MiXCR, retaining productive beta sequences. For every CDR3 protein sequence, its rows merge into one entry that carries the most common genes and DNA. The V and J calls come from TCRdb's annotation, not from the publication. This sample holds 120,000 or so distinct CDR3 sequences; around 15% were observed only once. Clones ranked in the top ten supply around 40% of the sample.

The study at large found these results: FACS-sorted repertoires could contain abundant contaminating clonotypes from the bulk population, so computational filtering was required. Because the study included only two donors, the extent to which the findings can be generalized is limited. After the booster, most clones that had expanded after primary vaccination were detected again (nearly 98% of CD4 and about 88% of CD8), suggesting broad maintenance of memory. The secondary T-cell response was found to be weaker but faster than the primary response, with a peak reached on day 5 rather than on day 15. A small share of clonotypes occurred in both CD4 and CD8 compartments, likely arising from convergent recombination.

The sample consisted of CD8+ T cells sorted from PBMCs, taken 5 days after the yellow fever booster vaccination. Here the chain combines TRBV4-1 and TRBJ1-5; perhaps TRBD1 is the D gene, with 5 bases matching. This receptor was taken from a man younger than 35 who received the YFV17D yellow fever vaccine. The DNA sequence is as follows: TGCGCCAGCAGCCAGGGGGGGATACATCAGCCCCAGCATTTT. This codes for CASSQGGIHQPQHF.